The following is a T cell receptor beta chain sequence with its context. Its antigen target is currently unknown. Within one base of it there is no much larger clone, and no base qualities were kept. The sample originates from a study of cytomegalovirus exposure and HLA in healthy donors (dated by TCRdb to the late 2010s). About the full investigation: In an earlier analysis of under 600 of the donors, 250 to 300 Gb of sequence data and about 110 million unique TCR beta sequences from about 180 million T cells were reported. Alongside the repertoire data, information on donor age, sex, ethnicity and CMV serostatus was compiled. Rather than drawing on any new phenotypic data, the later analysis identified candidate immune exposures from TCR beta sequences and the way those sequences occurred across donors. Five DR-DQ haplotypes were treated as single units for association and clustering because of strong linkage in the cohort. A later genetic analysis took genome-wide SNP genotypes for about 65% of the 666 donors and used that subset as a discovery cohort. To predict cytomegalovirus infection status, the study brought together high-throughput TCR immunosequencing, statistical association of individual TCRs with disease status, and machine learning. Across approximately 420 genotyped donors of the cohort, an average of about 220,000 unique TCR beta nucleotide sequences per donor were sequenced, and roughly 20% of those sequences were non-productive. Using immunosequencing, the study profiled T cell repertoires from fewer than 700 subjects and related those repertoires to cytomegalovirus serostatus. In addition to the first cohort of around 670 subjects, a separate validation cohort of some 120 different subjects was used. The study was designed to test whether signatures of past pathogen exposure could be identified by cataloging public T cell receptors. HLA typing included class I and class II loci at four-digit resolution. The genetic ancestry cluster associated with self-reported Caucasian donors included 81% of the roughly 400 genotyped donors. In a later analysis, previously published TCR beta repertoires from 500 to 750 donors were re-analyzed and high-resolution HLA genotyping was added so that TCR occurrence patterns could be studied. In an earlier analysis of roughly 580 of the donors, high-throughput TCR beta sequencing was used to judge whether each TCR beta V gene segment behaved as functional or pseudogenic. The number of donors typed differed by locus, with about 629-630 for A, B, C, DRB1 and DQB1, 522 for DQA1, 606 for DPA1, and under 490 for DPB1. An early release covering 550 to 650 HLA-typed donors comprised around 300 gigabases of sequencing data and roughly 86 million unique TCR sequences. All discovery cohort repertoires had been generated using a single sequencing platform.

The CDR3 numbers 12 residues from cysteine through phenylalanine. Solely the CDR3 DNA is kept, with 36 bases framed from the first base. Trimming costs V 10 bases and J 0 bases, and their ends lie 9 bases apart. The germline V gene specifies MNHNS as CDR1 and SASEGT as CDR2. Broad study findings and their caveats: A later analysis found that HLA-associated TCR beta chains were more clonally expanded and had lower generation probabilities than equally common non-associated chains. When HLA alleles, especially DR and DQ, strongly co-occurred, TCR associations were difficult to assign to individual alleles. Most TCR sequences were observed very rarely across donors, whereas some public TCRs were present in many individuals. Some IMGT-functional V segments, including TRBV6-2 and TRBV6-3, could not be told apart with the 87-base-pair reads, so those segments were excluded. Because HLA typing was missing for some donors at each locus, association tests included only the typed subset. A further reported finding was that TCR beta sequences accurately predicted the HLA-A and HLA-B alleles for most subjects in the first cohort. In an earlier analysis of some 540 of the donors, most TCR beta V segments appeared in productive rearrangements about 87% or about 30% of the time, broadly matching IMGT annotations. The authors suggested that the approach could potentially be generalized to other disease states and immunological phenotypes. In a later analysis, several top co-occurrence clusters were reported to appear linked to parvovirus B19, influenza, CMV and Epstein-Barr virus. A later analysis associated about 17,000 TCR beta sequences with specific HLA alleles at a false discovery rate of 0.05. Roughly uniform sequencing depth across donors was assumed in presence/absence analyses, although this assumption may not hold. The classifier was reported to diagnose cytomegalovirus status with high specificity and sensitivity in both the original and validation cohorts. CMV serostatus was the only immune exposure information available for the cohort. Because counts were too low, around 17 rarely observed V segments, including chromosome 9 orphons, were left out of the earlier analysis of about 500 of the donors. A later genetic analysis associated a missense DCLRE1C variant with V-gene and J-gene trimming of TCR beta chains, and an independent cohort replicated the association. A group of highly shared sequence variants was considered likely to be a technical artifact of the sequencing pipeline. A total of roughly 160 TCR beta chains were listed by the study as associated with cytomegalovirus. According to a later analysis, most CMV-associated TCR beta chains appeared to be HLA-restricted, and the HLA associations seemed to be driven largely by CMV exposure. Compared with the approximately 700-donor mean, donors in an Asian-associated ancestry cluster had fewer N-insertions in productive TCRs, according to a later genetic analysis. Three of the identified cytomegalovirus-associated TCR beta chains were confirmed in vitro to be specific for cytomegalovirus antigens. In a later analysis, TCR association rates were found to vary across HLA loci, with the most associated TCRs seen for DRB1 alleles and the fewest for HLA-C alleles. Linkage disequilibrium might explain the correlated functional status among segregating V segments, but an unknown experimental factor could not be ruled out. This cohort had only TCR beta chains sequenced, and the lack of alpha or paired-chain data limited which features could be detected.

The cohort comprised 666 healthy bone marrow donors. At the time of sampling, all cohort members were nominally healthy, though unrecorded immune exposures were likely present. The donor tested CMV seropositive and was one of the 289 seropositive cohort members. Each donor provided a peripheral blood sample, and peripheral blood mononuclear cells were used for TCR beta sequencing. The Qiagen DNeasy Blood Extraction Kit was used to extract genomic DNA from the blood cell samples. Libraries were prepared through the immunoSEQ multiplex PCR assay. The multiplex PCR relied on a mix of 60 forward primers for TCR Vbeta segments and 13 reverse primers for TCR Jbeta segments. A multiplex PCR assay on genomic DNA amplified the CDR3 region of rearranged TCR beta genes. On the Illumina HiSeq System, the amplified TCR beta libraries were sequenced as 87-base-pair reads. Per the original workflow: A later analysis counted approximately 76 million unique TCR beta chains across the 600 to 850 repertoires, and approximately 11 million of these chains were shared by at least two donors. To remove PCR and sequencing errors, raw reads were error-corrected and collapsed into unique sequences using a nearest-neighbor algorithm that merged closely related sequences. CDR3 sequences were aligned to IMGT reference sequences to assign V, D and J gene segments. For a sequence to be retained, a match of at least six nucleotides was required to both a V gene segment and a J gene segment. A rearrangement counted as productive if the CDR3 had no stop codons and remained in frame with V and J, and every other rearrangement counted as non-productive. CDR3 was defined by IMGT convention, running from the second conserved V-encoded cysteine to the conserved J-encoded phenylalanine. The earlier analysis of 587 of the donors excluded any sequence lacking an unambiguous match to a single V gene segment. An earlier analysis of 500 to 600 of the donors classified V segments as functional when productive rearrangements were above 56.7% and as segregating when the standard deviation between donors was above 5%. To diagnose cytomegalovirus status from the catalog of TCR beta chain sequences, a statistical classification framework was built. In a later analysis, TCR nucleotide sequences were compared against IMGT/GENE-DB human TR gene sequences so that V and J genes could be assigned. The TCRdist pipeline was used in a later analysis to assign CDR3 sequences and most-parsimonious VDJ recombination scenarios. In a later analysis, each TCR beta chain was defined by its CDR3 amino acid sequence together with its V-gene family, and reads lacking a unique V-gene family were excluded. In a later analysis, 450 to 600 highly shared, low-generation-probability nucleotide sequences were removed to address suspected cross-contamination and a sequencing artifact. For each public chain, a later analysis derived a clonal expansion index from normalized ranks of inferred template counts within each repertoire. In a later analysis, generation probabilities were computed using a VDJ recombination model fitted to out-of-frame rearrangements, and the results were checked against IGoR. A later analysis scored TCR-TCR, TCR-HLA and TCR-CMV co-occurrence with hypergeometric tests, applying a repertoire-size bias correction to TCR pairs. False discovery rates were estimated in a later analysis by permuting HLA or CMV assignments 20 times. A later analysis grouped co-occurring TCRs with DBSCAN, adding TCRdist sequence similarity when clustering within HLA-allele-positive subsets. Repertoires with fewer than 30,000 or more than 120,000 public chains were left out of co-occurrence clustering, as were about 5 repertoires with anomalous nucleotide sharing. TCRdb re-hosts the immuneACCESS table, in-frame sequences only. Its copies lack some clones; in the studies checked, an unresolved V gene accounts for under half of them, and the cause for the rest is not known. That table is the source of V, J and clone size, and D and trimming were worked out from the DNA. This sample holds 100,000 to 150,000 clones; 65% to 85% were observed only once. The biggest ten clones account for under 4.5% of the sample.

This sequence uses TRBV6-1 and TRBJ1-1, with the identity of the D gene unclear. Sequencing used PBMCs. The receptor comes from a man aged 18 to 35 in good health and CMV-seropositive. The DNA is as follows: TGTGCCATCAACAATCTGAACACTGAAGCTTTCTTT. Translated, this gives CAINNLNTEAFF.